This T cell receptor (beta chain) appears in the sequencing data of a study of T cells in Graves' hyperthyroidism and ophthalmopathy. Overall study findings and caveats: Most thyroid clonotypes expanded above 0.001 were also detected in blood.

Amplification of TCR beta CDR3 regions was performed using RNA transcripts as template. TCR CDR3 regions were first amplified by RT-PCR with HTBI primers. One entry per CDR3 protein results from TCRdb running MiXCR on the multiplex PCR reads. The data contain around 520,000 distinct CDR3 sequences, 24% of them singletons. The sample holds a few counts of this clonotype. What it binds is unknown. Uncontrolled infection, other autoimmune disease, pregnancy or lactation led to exclusion. Sequencing used blood. The TCR was taken from a woman in her 30s with Graves' ophthalmopathy.

The CDR3 is CASSPTSGAAYEQYF. Here the CDR3 DNA reads TGTGCCAGCTCACCAACTAGCGGGGCTGCCTACGAGCAGTACTTC. This chain joins TRBV18 and TRBJ2-7; the match to TRBD2 covers 10 bases. The germline gives CDR1 KGHSH, CDR2 LQKENI. This CDR3 contains 15 residues. Trimming cost V 2 bases and J 2 bases; bases outside gene matches: 3.